The present entry profiles one T cell receptor beta chain with its context. The target antigen is unknown. The data were obtained in a study of cytomegalovirus exposure and HLA in healthy donors. Study-wide results and limits: A previous analysis found most TCR beta V segments productive roughly 87% or roughly 30% of the time. Confirmation in vitro established that a few CMV-associated chains were specific for CMV antigens.

V was trimmed by 5 bases and J by 5 bases, leaving 18 bases between them. Germline assignment: CDR1 SGHTA and CDR2 FQGTGA. There are 15 residues in the CDR3. The PCR ran on 60 Vbeta and 13 Jbeta primers. The method was immunoSEQ multiplex PCR; TCRdb's version includes in-frame clones alone and lacks a portion of them. The sample shows some 240,000 clones, almost 80% of them seen only once. The receptor comes from a male donor in good health and CMV-seronegative. V and J are TRBV7-3 and TRBJ2-5; maybe TRBD2 (6 bases). The sample consisted of PBMCs. CDR3 sequence: CASSQRRVADETQYF. The CDR3 region has the DNA TGTGCCAGCAGCCAAAGGCGGGTAGCGGATGAGACCCAGTACTTC.